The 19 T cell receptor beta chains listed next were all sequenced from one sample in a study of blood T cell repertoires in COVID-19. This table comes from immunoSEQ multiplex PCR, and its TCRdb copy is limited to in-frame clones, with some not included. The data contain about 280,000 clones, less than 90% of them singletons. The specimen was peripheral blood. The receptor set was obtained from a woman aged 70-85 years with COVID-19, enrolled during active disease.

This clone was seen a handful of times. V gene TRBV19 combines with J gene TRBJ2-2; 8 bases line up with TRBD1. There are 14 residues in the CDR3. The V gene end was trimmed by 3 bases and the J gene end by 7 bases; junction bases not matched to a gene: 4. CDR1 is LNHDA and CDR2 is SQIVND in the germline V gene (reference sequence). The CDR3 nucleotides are TGTGCCAGTAGTATGCAGGGGGCGAGCGGGGAGCTGTTTTTT. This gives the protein CASSMQGASGELFF.

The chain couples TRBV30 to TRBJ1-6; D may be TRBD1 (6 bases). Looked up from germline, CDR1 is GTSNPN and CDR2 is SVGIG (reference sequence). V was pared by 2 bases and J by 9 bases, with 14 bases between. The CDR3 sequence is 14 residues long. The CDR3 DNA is TGTGCCTGGAGTTTTGAGGGGGGGGGTTCACCCCTCCACTTT. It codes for CAWSFEGGGSPLHF. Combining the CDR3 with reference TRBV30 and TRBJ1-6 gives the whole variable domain SQTIHQWPATLVQPVGSPLSLECTVEGTSNPNLYWYRQAAGRGLQLLFYSVGIGQISSEVPQNLSASRPQDRQFILSSKKLLLSDSGFYLCAWSFEGGGSPLHFGNGTRLTVT.

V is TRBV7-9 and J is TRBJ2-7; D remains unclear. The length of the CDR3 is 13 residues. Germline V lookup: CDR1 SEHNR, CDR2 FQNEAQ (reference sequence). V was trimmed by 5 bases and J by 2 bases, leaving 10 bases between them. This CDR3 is CASSPLPAYEQYF. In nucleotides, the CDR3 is TGTGCCAGCAGCCCACTACCCGCCTACGAGCAGTACTTC.

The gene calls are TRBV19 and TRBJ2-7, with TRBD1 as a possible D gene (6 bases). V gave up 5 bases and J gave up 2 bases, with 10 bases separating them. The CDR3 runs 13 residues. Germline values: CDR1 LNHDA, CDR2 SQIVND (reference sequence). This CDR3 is CASSYRVTYEQYF. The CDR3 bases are TGTGCCAGTAGTTACAGGGTTACCTACGAGCAGTACTTC.

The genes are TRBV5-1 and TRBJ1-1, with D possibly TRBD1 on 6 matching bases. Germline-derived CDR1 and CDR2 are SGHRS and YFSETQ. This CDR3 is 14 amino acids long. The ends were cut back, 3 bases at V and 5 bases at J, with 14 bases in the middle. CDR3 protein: CASSSWGGQTEAFF. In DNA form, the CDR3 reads TGCGCCAGCAGCTCGTGGGGGGGCCAGACTGAAGCTTTCTTT.

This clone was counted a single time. The CDR3 DNA is TGTGCCACCAGCCCAGGCAGGGGGAGGGAGACCCAGTACTTC. As protein: CATSPGRGRETQYF. The chain has TRBV24-1 and TRBJ2-5, with D possibly being TRBD1 (7 bases). V was shortened by 7 bases and J by 5 bases, with 16 bases between the two germline ends. The CDR3 consists of 14 residues. Germline V gene lookup returns CDR1 KGHDR and CDR2 SFDVKD.

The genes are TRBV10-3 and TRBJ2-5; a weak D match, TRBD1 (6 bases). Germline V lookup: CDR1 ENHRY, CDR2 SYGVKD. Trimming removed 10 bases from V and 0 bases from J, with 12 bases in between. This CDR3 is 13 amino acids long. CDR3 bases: TGTGCCACCCAGACAGGCGACCAAGAGACCCAGTACTTC. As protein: CATQTGDQETQYF.

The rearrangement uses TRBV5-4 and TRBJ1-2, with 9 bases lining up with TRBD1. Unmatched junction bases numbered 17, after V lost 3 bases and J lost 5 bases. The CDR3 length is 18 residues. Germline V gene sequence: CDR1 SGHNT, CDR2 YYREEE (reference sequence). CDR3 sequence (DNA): TGTGCCAGCAGCTCCCCCCCGATTGGGACAGGGAGAGAGTATGGCTACACCTTC. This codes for CASSSPPIGTGREYGYTF.

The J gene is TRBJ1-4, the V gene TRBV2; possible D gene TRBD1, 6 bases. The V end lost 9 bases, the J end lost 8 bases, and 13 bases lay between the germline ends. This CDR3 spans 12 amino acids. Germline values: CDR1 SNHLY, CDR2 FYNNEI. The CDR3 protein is CASTGWEEKLFF. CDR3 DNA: TGTGCCAGTACAGGGTGGGAGGAAAAACTGTTTTTT.

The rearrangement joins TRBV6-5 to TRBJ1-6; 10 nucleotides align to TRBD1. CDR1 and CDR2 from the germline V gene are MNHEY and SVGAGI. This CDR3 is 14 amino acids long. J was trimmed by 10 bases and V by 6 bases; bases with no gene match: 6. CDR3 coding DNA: TGTGCCAGCAGAGGGACAGGGGAACACTCACCCCTCCACTTT. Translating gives CASRGTGEHSPLHF.

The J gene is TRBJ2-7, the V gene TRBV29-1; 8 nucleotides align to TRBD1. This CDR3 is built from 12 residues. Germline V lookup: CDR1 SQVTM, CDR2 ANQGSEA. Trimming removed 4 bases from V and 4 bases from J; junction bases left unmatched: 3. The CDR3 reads CSVAQGAYEQYF. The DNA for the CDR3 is TGCAGCGTTGCGCAGGGGGCGTACGAGCAGTACTTC.

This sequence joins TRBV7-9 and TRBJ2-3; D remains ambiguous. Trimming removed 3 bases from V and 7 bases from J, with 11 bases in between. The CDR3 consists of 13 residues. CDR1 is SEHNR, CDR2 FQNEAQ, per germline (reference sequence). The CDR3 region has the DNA TGTGCCAGCAGCTTGTCTCCTCTTAATACGCAGTATTTT. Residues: CASSLSPLNTQYF.

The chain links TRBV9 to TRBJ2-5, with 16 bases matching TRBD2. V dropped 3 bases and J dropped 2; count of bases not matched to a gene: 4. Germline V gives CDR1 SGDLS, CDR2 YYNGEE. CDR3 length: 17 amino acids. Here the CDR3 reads CASSDGTSGGEQETQYF. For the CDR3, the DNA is TGTGCCAGCAGCGATGGGACTAGCGGGGGGGAGCAAGAGACCCAGTACTTC.

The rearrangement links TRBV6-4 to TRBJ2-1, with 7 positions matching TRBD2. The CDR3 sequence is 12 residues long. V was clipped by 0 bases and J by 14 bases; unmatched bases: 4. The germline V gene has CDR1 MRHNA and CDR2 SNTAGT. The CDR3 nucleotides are TGTGCCAGCAGTGACTCGAAGACTAGCAAGTTCTTC. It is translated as CASSDSKTSKFF.

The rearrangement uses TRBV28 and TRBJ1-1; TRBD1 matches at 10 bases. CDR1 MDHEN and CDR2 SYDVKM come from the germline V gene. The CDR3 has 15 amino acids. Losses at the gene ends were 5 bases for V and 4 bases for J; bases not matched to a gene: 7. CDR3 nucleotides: TGTGCCAGCAGTGGACAGGGGGTCGGGACCACTGAAGCTTTCTTT. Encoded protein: CASSGQGVGTTEAFF.

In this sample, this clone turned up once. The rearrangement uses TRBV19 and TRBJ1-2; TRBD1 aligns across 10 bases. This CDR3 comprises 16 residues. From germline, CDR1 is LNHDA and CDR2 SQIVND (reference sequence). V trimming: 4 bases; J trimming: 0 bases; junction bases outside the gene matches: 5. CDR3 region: CASSTRDRGPNYGYTF. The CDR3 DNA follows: TGTGCCAGTAGTACCCGGGACAGGGGACCTAACTATGGCTACACCTTC.

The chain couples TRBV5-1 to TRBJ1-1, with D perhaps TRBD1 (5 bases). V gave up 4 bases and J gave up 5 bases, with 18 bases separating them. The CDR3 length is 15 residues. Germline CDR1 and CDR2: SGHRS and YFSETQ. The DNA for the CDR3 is TGCGCCAGCAGCAGGACAACCGCGGCGGGGACTGAAGCTTTCTTT. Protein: CASSRTTAAGTEAFF.

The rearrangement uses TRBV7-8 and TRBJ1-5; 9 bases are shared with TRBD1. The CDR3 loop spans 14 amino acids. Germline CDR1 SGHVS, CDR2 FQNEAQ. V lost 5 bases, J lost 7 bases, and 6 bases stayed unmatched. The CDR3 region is CASSPGQGYQPQHF. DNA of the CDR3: TGTGCCAGCAGCCCGGGACAGGGCTACCAGCCCCAGCATTTT.

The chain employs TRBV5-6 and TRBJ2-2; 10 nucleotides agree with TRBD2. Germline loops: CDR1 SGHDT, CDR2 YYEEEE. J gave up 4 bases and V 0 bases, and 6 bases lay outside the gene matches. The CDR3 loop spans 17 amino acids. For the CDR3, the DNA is TGTGCCAGCAGCTTGGTGAGCGGGGGGGCCGGCACCGGGGAGCTGTTTTTT. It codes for CASSLVSGGAGTGELFF.